These T cell receptor beta chains were read from a single sample in a study of blood T cell repertoires in COVID-19. Repertoires were generated with immunoSEQ multiplex PCR, while TCRdb's copy carries only in-frame clones and drops some. Seen here are about 140,000 clones, around four fifths observed once, and the top ten hold around 3.2%. Sequenced material: PBMCs or T cells enriched from blood (not recorded which). These receptors were collected from a woman in her fifties or sixties with acute COVID-19. Both conserved end residues are part of each CDR3.

j_call | v_call | cdr3_aa
TRBJ2-2 | TRBV28 | CASSATAARLTGELFF
TRBJ2-5 | TRBV11-3 | CASSREVTQYF
TRBJ2-2 | TRBV27 | CASSWTGGRELFF
TRBJ1-2 | TRBV28 | CASSGDGQGAKDYGYTF
TRBJ1-3 | TRBV19 | CASSIGGGGNTIYF
TRBJ1-1 | TRBV11-2 | CASSFSLSEAFF
TRBJ1-1 | TRBV19 | CASSTSPGQGANTEAFF
TRBJ1-5 | TRBV24-1 | CATSDPKAPGNQPQHF
TRBJ1-1 | TRBV13 | CASSDRTGVGTEAFF
TRBJ1-2 | TRBV5-1 | CASSNEGGLGYGYTF
TRBJ2-3 | TRBV19 | CASSGYPGLAGMTSTDTQYF
TRBJ2-3 | TRBV5-1 | CASSSEGTGDGDTQYF
TRBJ2-5 | TRBV21-1 | CANLPFREGLETQYF
TRBJ2-7 | TRBV7-2 | CASSLGRSSYEQYF
TRBJ1-2 | TRBV15 | CATSGDRVRSYGYTF
TRBJ2-1 | TRBV27 | CASSPPSGRPYNEQFF
TRBJ2-5 | TRBV6-6 | CASGPSSGKGTQYF
TRBJ2-5 | TRBV4-1 | CASSQGQGADQWTQYF
TRBJ2-2 | TRBV24-1 | CATSDRDSYTGELFF
TRBJ2-4 | TRBV4-3 | CASSQLRGSLAKNIQYF
TRBJ1-2 | TRBV27 | CASSLEAGVIYGYTF
TRBJ2-7 | TRBV6-5 | CASSYGGQGIYEQYF
TRBJ2-3 | TRBV7-9 | CASSSGEWERERVDTQYF
TRBJ1-3 | TRBV19 | CASRQATETGNTIYF
TRBJ2-1 | TRBV5-1 | CASSARLAQRGEQFF
TRBJ2-5 | TRBV19 | CASKSNPTEYQETQYF
TRBJ1-2 | TRBV18 | CASSPTYIQTGGSFGYTF
TRBJ2-7 | TRBV7-9 | CASQTSGAVYEQYF
TRBJ2-7 | TRBV29-1 | CSVERGGTGEQYF
TRBJ1-1 | TRBV11-2 | CASSFEGGGTEAFF
TRBJ2-7 | TRBV9 | CASAGTSSREQYF
TRBJ2-2 | TRBV6-4 | CASSDPDAQRQPANTGELFF
TRBJ1-2 | TRBV4-1 | CASSQRKGAGYGYTF
TRBJ2-1 | TRBV12-3/TRBV12-4 | CASSKNNNEQFF
TRBJ2-5 | TRBV19 | CASSQDRGYQETQYF
TRBJ2-3 | TRBV7-2 | CASSLFGLAVTDTQYF
TRBJ1-5 | TRBV2 | CASSRQTNQPQHF
TRBJ2-3 | TRBV5-1 | CASRGGTSADTQYF
TRBJ1-2 | TRBV5-6 | CASEREFYGYTF
TRBJ2-7 | TRBV10-1 | CASSGTDSYEQYF
TRBJ2-1 | TRBV7-8 | CASSPGSNEQFF
TRBJ1-3 | TRBV6-5 | CASSSQGTGNTIYF
TRBJ2-2 | TRBV7-2 | CASSTIPSVAGELFF